The 21 T cell receptor beta chains below were found in one sample sequenced in a study of T-cell memory formation after mild COVID-19. One entry per CDR3 protein, called by TCRdb with MiXCR from the 5' RACE reads. The sample lists around 200,000 distinct CDR3 sequences, over 9.5% occurring once. The source material was PBMCs or a T cell subset sorted from them (not recorded which). These receptors came from a man younger than 30 who had mild COVID-19 (a few samples of this study predate the infection). Cell type and time point are not known.

The J gene is TRBJ2-3, the V gene TRBV7-6; D might be TRBD1 (6 bases). Looked up from germline, CDR1 is SGHVS and CDR2 is FNYEAQ. CDR3 length equals 14 residues. V was pared by 4 bases and J by 4 bases, with 12 bases between. The CDR3 loop is CASSSRTVADTQYF. Written as DNA, the CDR3 is TGTGCCAGCAGCTCCCGGACAGTTGCAGATACGCAGTATTTT. Variable domain in full (rest from reference TRBV7-6 and TRBJ2-3): GAGVSQSPRYKVTKRGQDVALRCDPISGHVSLYWYRQALGQGPEFLTYFNYEAQQDKSGLPNDRFSAERPEGSISTLTIQRTEQRDSAMYRCASSSRTVADTQYFGPGTRLTVL.

CDR3 DNA: TGCGCCAGCAGCGTGGGGCCAGGGAGCTCCTACAATGAGCAGTTCTTC. Its translation: CASSVGPGSSYNEQFF. The chain has TRBV5-1 and TRBJ2-1, with D perhaps assigned TRBD1 or TRBD2 (5 bases each). With 4 bases removed from V and 0 bases from J, the gap between germline ends came to 14 bases. CDR3 length: 16 residues. Germline loops: CDR1 SGHRS, CDR2 YFSETQ.

Many counts were recorded for this clonotype. The rearrangement links TRBV6-5 to TRBJ2-3; 14 bases align to TRBD2. The CDR3 is 20 amino acids. Looked up from germline, CDR1 is MNHEY and CDR2 is SVGAGI. Trimming took 4 bases from V and 6 from J; bases not matched to a gene: 18. This chain's CDR3 is CASSWTSPGLAGASRDTQYF. In DNA, the CDR3 is TGTGCCAGCAGTTGGACCTCACCGGGACTAGCGGGGGCCTCGAGGGATACGCAGTATTTT.

This clonotype was found many times. This chain uses TRBV7-2 with TRBJ2-5; 7 nucleotides agree with TRBD2. The germline CDR1 and CDR2 sequences are SGHTA and FQGNSA. The CDR3 length is 15 residues. J was trimmed by 4 bases and V by 5 bases; bases with no gene match: 10. The chain's CDR3 is CASSLGAGSGETQYF. DNA for the CDR3: TGTGCCAGCAGCCTCGGAGCGGGGTCGGGAGAGACCCAGTACTTC.

V is TRBV5-1 and J is TRBJ1-2, with unresolved D. The CDR3 runs to 13 residues. Germline V gene sequence: CDR1 SGHRS, CDR2 YFSETQ. The germline V and J ends were trimmed by 4 bases and 6 bases, with 13 bases remaining between them. As DNA, the CDR3 is TGCGCCAGCAGCCACTCGGAGGGAGATGGCTACACCTTC. Its protein is CASSHSEGDGYTF.

This clonotype has a handful of counts. This chain connects TRBV5-1 to TRBJ1-5; unclear D gene. The V gene lost 6 bases and the J gene lost 5 bases, with 15 bases spanning the gap. The CDR3 spans 14 residues. From germline, CDR1 is SGHRS and CDR2 YFSETQ. CDR3 DNA: TGCGCCAGCAACGACGGACGAAGCTATCAGCCCCAGCATTTT. Translated: CASNDGRSYQPQHF.

This chain uses TRBV11-1 with TRBJ2-7, with 8 bases matching TRBD1. Per germline, CDR1 SGHAT and CDR2 FQDESV (reference sequence). With 4 bases clipped from V and 2 bases from J, the junction kept 7 bases outside the gene matches. The length of the CDR3 is 15 residues. CDR3 loop: CASSYADRGTYEQYV. The CDR3 bases are TGTGCCAGCAGCTACGCCGACAGGGGCACCTACGAGCAGTACGTC.

This rearrangement joins TRBV7-9 to TRBJ2-4; 7 bases line up with TRBD1. The V segment lost 5 bases and the J segment 5 bases; nucleotides outside the gene matches: 6. This CDR3 spans 14 amino acids. CDR1 SEHNR and CDR2 FQNEAQ come from the germline V gene (reference sequence). The CDR3 sequence is CASSKTGTENIQYF. The DNA of the CDR3 is TGTGCCAGCAGCAAAACGGGGACAGAAAACATTCAGTACTTC.

The V call is TRBV7-6, the J call TRBJ2-1, with 8 bases identical to TRBD2. There are 14 residues in the CDR3. CDR1 and CDR2 (germline): SGHVS, FNYEAQ. The V segment lost 3 bases and the J segment 8 bases; nucleotides outside the gene matches: 6. CDR3 protein: CASSLGGGTDEQFF. The CDR3 coding sequence is TGTGCCAGCAGCTTGGGCGGGGGGACCGATGAGCAGTTCTTC.

There are a few counts of this clonotype. This chain uses TRBV5-1 with TRBJ2-3, with 8 bases fitting TRBD2. V lost 1 base to trimming and J lost 13 bases; unmatched junction nucleotides: 14. Germline V lookup: CDR1 SGHRS, CDR2 YFSETQ. This CDR3 is 15 amino acids long. The DNA for the CDR3 is TGCGCCAGCAGCTTGTCTGAGCGGGGGCCCGGCCGAGAGTATTTT. Translation gives CASSLSERGPGREYF.

This clonotype was detected a few times. The rearrangement joins TRBV29-1 to TRBJ2-5; no clear D gene. The CDR3 runs to 13 residues. V lost 3 bases and J lost 4, with 12 bases in between. Germline V gene sequence: CDR1 SQVTM, CDR2 ANQGSEA. The CDR3 DNA reads as TGCAGCGTTGACCGGACGTCGGGAGAGACCCAGTACTTC. Amino acids: CSVDRTSGETQYF.

V is TRBV5-1 and J is TRBJ1-1, with a possible D match to TRBD1 (5 bases). The V gene's germline CDR1 is SGHRS and CDR2 YFSETQ. V lost 7 bases to trimming and J lost 4 bases, with 8 bases between them. The CDR3 is 11 amino acids. The DNA for the CDR3 is TGCGCCAGCGGTAGGGGCACTGAAGCTTTCTTT. Translating gives CASGRGTEAFF.

The chain uses TRBV5-1 and TRBJ1-1; D perhaps matches TRBD1 (5 bases). Germline-derived CDR1 and CDR2 are SGHRS and YFSETQ. The CDR3 covers 13 residues. V was pared by 1 base and J by 7 bases, with 11 bases between. This CDR3 reads CASSLLRGREAFF. CDR3 bases: TGCGCCAGCAGCTTGCTCCGGGGCCGTGAAGCTTTCTTT. Drawing the rest from reference TRBV5-1 and TRBJ1-1, the complete variable domain is KAGVTQTPRYLIKTRGQQVTLSCSPISGHRSVSWYQQTPGQGLQFLFEYFSETQRNKGNFPGRFSGRQFSNSRSEMNVSTLELGDSALYLCASSLLRGREAFFGQGTRLTVV.

This chain connects TRBV12-3 or TRBV12-4 to TRBJ1-3, with D maybe TRBD1 (5 bases). Trimming stripped 3 bases from V and 6 bases from J, with 12 bases between. This CDR3 region has 14 residues. Here the CDR3 reads CASSFYQGPNTIYF. CDR3 bases: TGTGCCAGCAGTTTTTACCAGGGCCCAAACACCATATATTTT.

The V call is TRBV4-3, the J call TRBJ2-1; D is ambiguous. The CDR3 sequence is 13 residues long. Trimming left V 0 bases short and J 9 bases short, with 9 bases between. In germline, CDR1 is LGHNA, CDR2 YSLEER. CDR3 sequence reads: CASSQEPGREQFF. In DNA, the CDR3 is TGCGCCAGCAGCCAAGAGCCCGGCCGTGAGCAGTTCTTC.

In DNA form, the CDR3 reads TGTGCCAGCAGCGAGGGACTAGCGGGACAAGAGACCCAGTACTTC. Its translation: CASSEGLAGQETQYF. The chain has TRBV6-1 and TRBJ2-5, with 13 bases identical to TRBD2. Germline-derived CDR1 and CDR2 are MNHNS and SASEGT. The trim removed 6 bases at V and 2 bases at J, leaving 3 bases unmatched. This CDR3 contains 15 residues.

The chain is built from TRBV2 and TRBJ1-2, with 7 bases lining up with TRBD1. Germline CDR1 is SNHLY and CDR2 is FYNNEI. The length of the CDR3 is 13 residues. The V and J ends lost 10 bases and 6 bases, in that order; junction bases with no gene match: 11. The CDR3 region has the DNA TGTGCCATCAGGGATACAGGGGCAGATGGCTACACCTTC. This codes for CAIRDTGADGYTF.

The chain links TRBV20-1 to TRBJ2-1; D unresolved. Germline V CDR1 and CDR2: DFQATT, SNEGSKA (reference sequence). The CDR3 runs to 14 residues. The germline V and J ends were trimmed by 1 base and 0 bases, with 7 bases remaining between them. CDR3 DNA sequence: TGCAGTGCTAGAGGGCCGTTCTCCTACAATGAGCAGTTCTTC. It codes for CSARGPFSYNEQFF.

Only a few counts were recorded for this clonotype. The chain's CDR3 is CASSLWGGHTGELFF. The CDR3 nucleotides are TGTGCCAGCAGCTTGTGGGGGGGACACACCGGGGAGCTGTTTTTT. The rearrangement uses TRBV11-2 and TRBJ2-2; TRBD2 aligns across 7 bases. V dropped 3 bases and J dropped 3; count of bases not matched to a gene: 4. CDR3 size: 15 residues. Germline V gene data show CDR1 as SGHAT and CDR2 as FQNNGV.

The chain links TRBV10-3 to TRBJ2-1, with D maybe TRBD1 (6 bases). Germline assignment: CDR1 ENHRY and CDR2 SYGVKD. Trimming took 0 bases from V and 4 from J, leaving 10 bases between them. The CDR3 spans 15 residues. CDR3 sequence: CAISESGRGYNEQFF. The CDR3 nucleotides are TGTGCCATCAGTGAGTCTGGCAGGGGATACAATGAGCAGTTCTTC.

This clonotype was counted at least ten times. Its ends do not fully match the called genes, so a read error is possible. The genes are TRBV18 and TRBJ2-1, with D unclear. The length of the CDR3 is 15 residues. From germline, CDR1 is KGHSH and CDR2 LQKENI. The CDR3 here is CASSPAVGSYNEQFF. CDR3 DNA: TGTGCCAGTTCACCTGCGGTGGGCTCCTACAATGAGCAGTTCTTC. Using reference TRBV18 and TRBJ2-1 for the parts outside the CDR3, the full variable domain is NAGVMQNPRHLVRRRGQEARLRCSPMKGHSHVYWYRQLPEEGLKFMVYLQKENIIDESGMPKERFSAEFPKEGPSILRIQQVVRGDSAAYFCASSPAVGSYNEQFFGPGTRLTVL.